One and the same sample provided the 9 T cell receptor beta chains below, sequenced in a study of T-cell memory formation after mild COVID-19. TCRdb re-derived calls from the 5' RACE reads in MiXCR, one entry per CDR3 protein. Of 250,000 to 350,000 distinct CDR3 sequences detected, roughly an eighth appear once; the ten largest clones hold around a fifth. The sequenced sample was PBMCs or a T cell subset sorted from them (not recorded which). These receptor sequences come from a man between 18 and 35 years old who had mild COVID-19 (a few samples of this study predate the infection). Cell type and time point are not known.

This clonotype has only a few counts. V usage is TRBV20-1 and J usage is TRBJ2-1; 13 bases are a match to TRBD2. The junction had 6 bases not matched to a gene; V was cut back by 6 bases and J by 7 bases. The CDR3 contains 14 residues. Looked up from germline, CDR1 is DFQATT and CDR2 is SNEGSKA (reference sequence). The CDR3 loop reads CSAEGLAGPNEQFF. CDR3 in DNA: TGCAGTGCGGAGGGACTAGCGGGGCCGAATGAGCAGTTCTTC.

The CDR3 spells CASSEVPYEQYF. The CDR3 region has the DNA TGTGCCAGCAGTGAAGTTCCATACGAGCAGTACTTC. The V and J genes are TRBV6-1 and TRBJ2-7, with D unclear. CDR3 length: 12 residues. Germline loops: CDR1 MNHNS, CDR2 SASEGT. The V gene lost 1 base and the J gene lost 4 bases, with 5 bases spanning the gap.

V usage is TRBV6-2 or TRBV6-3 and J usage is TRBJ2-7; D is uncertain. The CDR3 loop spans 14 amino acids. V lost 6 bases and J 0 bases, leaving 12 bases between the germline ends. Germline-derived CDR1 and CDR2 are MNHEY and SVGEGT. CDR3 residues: CASSPGGISYEQYF. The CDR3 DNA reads TGTGCCAGCAGCCCAGGCGGTATCTCCTACGAGCAGTACTTC.

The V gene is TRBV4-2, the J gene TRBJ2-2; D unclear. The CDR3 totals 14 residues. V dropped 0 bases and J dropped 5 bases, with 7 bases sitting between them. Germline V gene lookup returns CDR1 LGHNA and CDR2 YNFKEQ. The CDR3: CASSQDYGTGELFF. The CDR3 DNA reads TGTGCCAGCAGCCAAGATTACGGGACCGGGGAGCTGTTTTTT.

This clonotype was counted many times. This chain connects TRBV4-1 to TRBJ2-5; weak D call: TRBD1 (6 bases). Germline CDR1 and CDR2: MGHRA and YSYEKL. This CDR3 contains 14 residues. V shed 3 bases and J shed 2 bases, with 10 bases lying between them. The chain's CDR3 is CASSHDRPQETQYF. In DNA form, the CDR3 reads TGCGCCAGCAGCCACGACAGGCCTCAAGAGACCCAGTACTTC.

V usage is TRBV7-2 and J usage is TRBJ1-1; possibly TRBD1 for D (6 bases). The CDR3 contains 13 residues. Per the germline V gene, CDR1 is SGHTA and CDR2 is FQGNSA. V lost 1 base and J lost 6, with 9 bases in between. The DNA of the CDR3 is TGTGCCAGCAGCTTAGTGGCAGGGGCTGAAGCTTTCTTT. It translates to CASSLVAGAEAFF.

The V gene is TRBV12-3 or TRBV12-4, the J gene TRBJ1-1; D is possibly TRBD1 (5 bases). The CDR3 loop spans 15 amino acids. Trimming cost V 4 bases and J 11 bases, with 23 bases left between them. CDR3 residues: CASSSNREGPAGAFF. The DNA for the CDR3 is TGTGCCAGCAGTTCAAATCGCGAGGGGCCCGCTGGTGCTTTCTTT.

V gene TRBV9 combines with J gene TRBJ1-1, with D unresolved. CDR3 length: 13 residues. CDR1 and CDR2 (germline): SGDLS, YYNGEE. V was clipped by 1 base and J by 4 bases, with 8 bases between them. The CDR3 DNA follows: TGTGCCAGCAGCGTACGGTTCGGCACTGAAGCTTTCTTT. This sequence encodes CASSVRFGTEAFF.

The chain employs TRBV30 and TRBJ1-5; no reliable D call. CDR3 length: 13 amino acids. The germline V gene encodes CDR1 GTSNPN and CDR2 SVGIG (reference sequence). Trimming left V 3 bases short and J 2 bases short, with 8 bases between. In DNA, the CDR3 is TGTGCCTGGAGCGGTAACGGCAATCAGCCCCAGCATTTT. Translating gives CAWSGNGNQPQHF.